What follows are 12 T cell receptor beta chains derived from one specimen sequenced in a study of T cells in Graves' hyperthyroidism and ophthalmopathy. Amplified regions were TCR beta CDR3 sequences from RNA transcripts. HTBI primers were employed in a first-round RT-PCR of the TCR CDR3. One entry per CDR3 protein results from TCRdb running MiXCR on the multiplex PCR reads. Found here are about 320,000 distinct CDR3 sequences, roughly 17% of them singletons; the top ten hold roughly a third. The sequenced material came from blood. The receptors were gathered from a man under 40 with Graves' hyperthyroidism.

The chain carries TRBV6-1 and TRBJ1-4; D is uncertain. Germline lookup yields CDR1 MNHNS and CDR2 SASEGT. Trimming took 6 bases from V and 7 from J, leaving 15 bases between them. The CDR3 contains 14 residues. The CDR3 loop reads CASRIDPFGEKLFF. The CDR3 coding sequence is TGTGCCAGCAGAATAGACCCCTTCGGTGAAAAACTGTTTTTT.

This chain connects TRBV25-1 to TRBJ1-6; TRBD1 agrees at 7 bases. The V and J ends lost 2 bases and 5 bases, in that order; junction bases with no gene match: 3. The CDR3 has 15 residues. Germline V gene lookup returns CDR1 MGHDK and CDR2 SYGVNS. The CDR3 region is CASSEGDRDNSPLHF. In nucleotides, the CDR3 is TGTGCCAGCAGTGAAGGGGACAGAGATAATTCACCCCTCCACTTT.

This chain uses TRBV4-1 with TRBJ2-5; D gene uncertain. Trimming cost V 1 base and J 7 bases, with 16 bases left between them. From germline, CDR1 is MGHRA and CDR2 YSYEKL. The CDR3 length is 15 residues. The CDR3 nucleotides are TGCGCCAGCAGCCAAGTACACCGAAAAAGTGGGACCCAGTACTTC. Translation gives CASSQVHRKSGTQYF.

The gene calls are TRBV24-1 and TRBJ2-7, with TRBD1 matching 7 bases. This CDR3 is 16 amino acids long. J was trimmed by 6 bases and V by 3 bases; bases with no gene match: 13. In germline, CDR1 is KGHDR, CDR2 SFDVKD. DNA for the CDR3: TGTGCCACCAGTGATCCCTTGCGGACAGGAAGAAGCGAGCAGTACTTC. Amino acid sequence: CATSDPLRTGRSEQYF.

This clonotype was found many times. This sequence joins TRBV18 and TRBJ2-3; 10 bases line up with TRBD2. The ends lost 0 bases at V and 4 bases at J; junction bases unmatched: 1. This CDR3 is 15 amino acids long. From germline, CDR1 is KGHSH and CDR2 LQKENI. The CDR3: CASSPPSGRSDTQYF. The CDR3 coding sequence is TGTGCCAGCTCACCACCTAGCGGGAGGTCAGATACGCAGTATTTT.

This clonotype was seen many times. J is TRBJ2-7 and V is TRBV2, with 8 bases that match TRBD1. CDR1 is SNHLY and CDR2 is FYNNEI in the germline V gene. The CDR3 spans 13 residues. The V gene end was trimmed by 5 bases and the J gene end by 7 bases; junction bases not matched to a gene: 7. The CDR3 spells CASSWTGPEEQYF. The CDR3 DNA follows: TGTGCCAGCAGTTGGACAGGGCCGGAGGAGCAGTACTTC.

DNA of the CDR3: TGTGCCAGCAGCGTAGGCTATGATAGCGGAAACACCATATATTTT. It specifies CASSVGYDSGNTIYF. This rearrangement joins TRBV9 to TRBJ1-3, with D unresolved. Germline V gives CDR1 SGDLS, CDR2 YYNGEE. Between the trimmed V and J ends, which lost 0 bases and 4 bases, there was a span of 11 bases. CDR3 size: 15 residues.

In this sample, this clonotype turned up many times. This chain uses TRBV20-1 with TRBJ2-7, with 7 bases identical to TRBD1. J lost 1 base, V lost 5 bases, and 5 bases had no gene match. The germline V gene has CDR1 DFQATT and CDR2 SNEGSKA (reference sequence). The CDR3 is 13 residues long. The CDR3 protein is CSAAQGESYEQYF. The CDR3 DNA reads as TGCAGTGCTGCCCAGGGGGAGTCCTACGAGCAGTACTTC.

This clonotype was observed a handful of times. The CDR3 region has the DNA TGTGCCAGTAAACTAGGGGAGGATGAAGCTTTCTTT. Translation: CASKLGEDEAFF. The V and J genes are TRBV19 and TRBJ1-1; the D gene is possibly TRBD1 (5 bases). Per the germline V gene, CDR1 is LNHDA and CDR2 is SQIVND (reference sequence). This CDR3 region has 12 residues. V was shortened by 7 bases and J by 7 bases, with 13 bases between the two germline ends.

This clonotype was detected ten times or more. V and J are TRBV6-1 and TRBJ2-7; TRBD1 aligns across 7 bases. With V trimmed by 10 bases and J by 2 bases, 5 bases remained unmatched. Per germline, CDR1 MNHNS and CDR2 SASEGT. The CDR3 is 12 residues long. The DNA of the CDR3 is TGTGCCACCAGGGACAGCCCCTACGAGCAGTACTTC. Its translation is CATRDSPYEQYF.

This clonotype was seen ten or more times. The chain links TRBV5-1 to TRBJ1-2; TRBD1 might be the D (6 bases). The CDR3 runs to 16 residues. V lost 4 bases and J 0 bases, leaving 16 bases between the germline ends. CDR1 and CDR2 from the germline V gene are SGHRS and YFSETQ. The CDR3 nucleotides read TGCGCCAGCAGCCTAGGACAGACCAGCTCTAACTATGGCTACACCTTC. Translated, it gives CASSLGQTSSNYGYTF.

This clonotype was found many times. V usage is TRBV28 and J usage is TRBJ1-1, with D possibly being TRBD1 (6 bases). The CDR3 is made up of 15 amino acids. Germline CDR1 reads MDHEN; CDR2 reads SYDVKM. Trimming pared 5 bases from V and 1 base from J, leaving 14 bases between. CDR3 in amino acids: CASSTPLTGNTEAFF. CDR3 nucleotides: TGTGCCAGCAGTACCCCCCTGACAGGGAACACTGAAGCTTTCTTT.